Listed below are T cell receptor beta chains from one sample, sequenced in a study of graft-versus-host responses after intestinal transplantation. The table came from immunoSEQ multiplex PCR; TCRdb's copy has only in-frame clones and leaves some out. The data hold about 13,000 clones, with roughly 74% observed a single time. The sequences come from ileum tissue, collected 16 days after intestinal transplant. The source of these receptors is a human patient who received an intestinal transplant, so some T cells may come from the graft donor. CDR3s include the opening cysteine and the closing phenylalanine or tryptophan.

>TRBJ2-3|TRBV14
CASSRYRGHLADTQYF
>TRBJ2-2|TRBV9
CASSVSAGELFF
>TRBJ2-4|TRBV29-1
CSGNRENIQYF
>TRBJ2-7|TRBV25-1
CASGNSGGSEQYF
>TRBJ1-1|TRBV4-1
CASSQVQDREAPHEAFF
>TRBJ2-7|TRBV4-1
CASSQVQGGYEQYF
>TRBJ2-1|TRBV15
CATADREAWDEQFF
>TRBJ2-3|TRBV7-9
CASSDGLAGADTQYF
>TRBJ2-7|TRBV5-1
CASSLLAGAYEQYF
>TRBJ1-2|TRBV5-4
CASSFGRQGVYGYTF
>TRBJ1-4|TRBV19
CASTGTHFVELFF
>TRBJ2-5|TRBV28
CASSFGIWRYLGETQYF
>TRBJ1-2|TRBV2
CASTRGGYTF
>TRBJ2-7|TRBV28
CASSFQGSYEQYF
>TRBJ1-1|TRBV6-5
CASVIGAEAFF
>TRBJ2-7|TRBV6-1
CASSEAGTSYEQYF
>TRBJ2-5|TRBV10-3
CAISESSSRGWEETQYF
>TRBJ2-2|TRBV28
CASSFRPRTGELFF
>TRBJ2-6|TRBV5-6
CASRRTGTGANVLTF
>TRBJ2-5|TRBV27
CASSSQVQETQYF
>TRBJ1-5|TRBV30
CAWSPGIGNQPQHF
>TRBJ1-2|TRBV7-2
CASSRTRQVYGYTF
>TRBJ2-1|TRBV5-4
CASSLTLGEQFF
>TRBJ1-2|TRBV2
CASKGQGEPYGYTF
>TRBJ1-2|TRBV9
CASSVRGAYGYTF